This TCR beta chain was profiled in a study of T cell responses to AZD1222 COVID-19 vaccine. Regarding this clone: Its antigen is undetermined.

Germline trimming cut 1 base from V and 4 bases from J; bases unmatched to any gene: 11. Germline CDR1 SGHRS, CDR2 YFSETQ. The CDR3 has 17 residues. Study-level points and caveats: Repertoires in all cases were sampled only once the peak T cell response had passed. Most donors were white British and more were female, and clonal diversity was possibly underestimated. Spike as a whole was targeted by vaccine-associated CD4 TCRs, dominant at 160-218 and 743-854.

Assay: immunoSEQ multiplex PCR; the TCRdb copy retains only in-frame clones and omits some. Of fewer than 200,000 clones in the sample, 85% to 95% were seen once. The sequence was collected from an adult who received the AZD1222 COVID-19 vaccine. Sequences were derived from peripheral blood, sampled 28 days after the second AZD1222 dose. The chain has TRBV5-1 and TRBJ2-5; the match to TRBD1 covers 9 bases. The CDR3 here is CASSLFAGQGRRETQYF. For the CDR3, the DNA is TGCGCCAGCAGCTTGTTTGCGGGACAGGGAAGGAGAGAGACCCAGTACTTC.